These 21 T cell receptor beta chains originate from one sample sequenced in a study of blood T cell repertoires in COVID-19. The repertoire was sequenced with immunoSEQ multiplex PCR; TCRdb's copy has only in-frame clones and lacks some. This repertoire shows around 40,000 clones, around 92% found once; its top ten account for approximately 12%. Sequencing was carried out using peripheral blood. These receptors were taken from a human donor in a cohort sampled during active COVID-19.

The rearrangement links TRBV5-1 to TRBJ1-6; tentatively, D is TRBD1 (5 bases). Trimming shortened V by 0 bases and J by 6 bases, and 10 bases separated the two germline ends. Germline V gene lookup returns CDR1 SGHRS and CDR2 YFSETQ. CDR3 length: 15 amino acids. The CDR3 DNA reads as TGCGCCAGCAGCTTGGGACAGAGTTTTAATTCACCCCTCCACTTT. Translating gives CASSLGQSFNSPLHF.

A remark on this clone: A junction boundary mismatches the germline segment, possibly from a read error. This chain connects TRBV7-7 to TRBJ2-3, with D tentatively TRBD1 (5 bases). The CDR3 contains 13 residues. Germline values: CDR1 SSHAT, CDR2 FNYEAQ (reference sequence). CDR3 coding DNA: TGTGCTAGCAGCCCCCTCCAGGGAGATACGCAGTATTTT. Its translation: CASSPLQGDTQYF.

The chain uses TRBV11-2 and TRBJ2-3, with 9 positions matching TRBD2. Germline V gene sequence: CDR1 SGHAT, CDR2 FQNNGV. The V segment lost 5 bases and the J segment 6 bases; nucleotides outside the gene matches: 18. The CDR3 consists of 18 residues. This chain's CDR3 is CASSPTRLSGSRGDTQYF. The CDR3 nucleotides are TGTGCCAGCAGCCCGACCAGACTTAGCGGGAGTCGGGGTGATACGCAGTATTTT.

V and J are TRBV7-2 and TRBJ1-1; D perhaps matches TRBD1 (5 bases). The CDR3 sequence is 16 residues long. Trimming removed 2 bases from V and 1 base from J, with 14 bases in between. Germline CDR1 reads SGHTA; CDR2 reads FQGNSA. In DNA, the CDR3 is TGTGCCAGCAGCTTAAGAAGGCCAGGGCAGAACACTGAAGCTTTCTTT. Translated: CASSLRRPGQNTEAFF.

The V call is TRBV5-1, the J call TRBJ2-1; no definite D call. CDR1 and CDR2 (germline): SGHRS, YFSETQ. CDR3 size: 14 residues. Trimming left V 4 bases short and J 8 bases short, with 16 bases between. The CDR3 DNA reads as TGCGCCAGCAGCAGAGCGTCCGTAGTCCATGAGCAGTTCTTC. It encodes CASSRASVVHEQFF.

This chain connects TRBV18 to TRBJ1-2; TRBD1 matches at 9 bases. Looked up from germline, CDR1 is KGHSH and CDR2 is LQKENI. The CDR3 extends over 16 amino acids. The ends lost 5 bases at V and 6 bases at J; junction bases unmatched: 13. In DNA, the CDR3 is TGTGCCAGCTCAATCGGACAGGGGTCCCCCTCCAATGGCTACACCTTC. Translated, it gives CASSIGQGSPSNGYTF.

A word on this clone: Relative to the germline gene, one junction end is altered; a read error may explain this. This chain uses TRBV12-3 or TRBV12-4 with TRBJ1-4; D not certain. The CDR3 loop spans 13 amino acids. Here the CDR3 reads CASSPQLSGKTVF. The CDR3 coding sequence is TGTGCCAGCAGCCCCCAACTAAGTGGAAAAACTGTTTTT.

Here the CDR3 reads CASSATSGAYEQYF. Here the CDR3 DNA reads TGTGCCAGCAGTGCGACTAGCGGGGCCTACGAGCAGTACTTC. The chain carries TRBV27 and TRBJ2-7, with 11 bases lining up with TRBD2. J lost 2 bases, V lost 5 bases, and 2 bases had no gene match. CDR1 and CDR2 from the germline V gene are MNHEY and SMNVEV (reference sequence). The CDR3 is 14 amino acids.

The V call is TRBV12-3 or TRBV12-4, the J call TRBJ2-3; 7 bases fit TRBD2. The CDR3 totals 13 residues. V lost 8 bases to trimming and J lost 9 bases; unmatched junction nucleotides: 11. The CDR3: CASSLGGGVTQYF. CDR3 DNA sequence: TGTGCCAGCTCCCTGGGGGGGGGAGTGACGCAGTATTTT.

This chain joins TRBV4-3 and TRBJ1-1; weak D call: TRBD1 (5 bases). CDR3 length: 16 amino acids. Germline V gives CDR1 LGHNA, CDR2 YSLEER. V lost 1 base and J lost 5, with 17 bases in between. This chain's CDR3 is CASSQGSALKGTEAFF. The CDR3 nucleotides read TGCGCCAGCAGCCAAGGATCGGCCTTAAAGGGGACTGAAGCTTTCTTT.

The CDR3 DNA is TGCAGCGGGGCCACAGATACGCAGTATTTT. Translation: CSGATDTQYF. V is TRBV29-1 and J is TRBJ2-3; no firm D call. This CDR3 spans 10 amino acids. Germline CDR1 SQVTM, CDR2 ANQGSEA. Between the trimmed V and J ends, which lost 7 bases and 2 bases, there was a span of 4 bases.

The CDR3: CATSSASANYNEQFF. The DNA for the CDR3 is TGTGCCACCAGTTCCGCTAGCGCCAACTACAATGAGCAGTTCTTC. The chain links TRBV24-1 to TRBJ2-1; D might be TRBD2 (6 bases). The germline gives CDR1 KGHDR, CDR2 SFDVKD. The CDR3 consists of 15 residues. V dropped 6 bases and J dropped 3 bases, with 14 bases sitting between them.

The V call is TRBV5-1, the J call TRBJ2-1, with 10 bases matching TRBD1. Germline values: CDR1 SGHRS, CDR2 YFSETQ. The CDR3 loop spans 14 amino acids. V shed 2 bases and J 7 bases; nucleotides not matched to a gene: 3. The CDR3 DNA is TGCGCCAGCAGCTTAAGGGACAGGGGTAATGAGCAGTTCTTC. Translated: CASSLRDRGNEQFF.

The rearrangement uses TRBV4-1 and TRBJ2-1; 8 nucleotides agree with TRBD1. V was pared by 0 bases and J by 7 bases, with 11 bases of the junction left unmatched. This CDR3 is 17 amino acids long. Germline lookup yields CDR1 MGHRA and CDR2 YSYEKL. The DNA of the CDR3 is TGCGCCAGCAGCCAAGATATTAGGCGACAGGGGAGAAATGAGCAGTTCTTC. Protein: CASSQDIRRQGRNEQFF.

The V call is TRBV3-1 (or the pseudogene TRBV3-2), the J call TRBJ2-3; tentative D call: TRBD2 (6 bases). CDR1 and CDR2 (germline): LGHDT, YNNKEL (reference sequence). Trimming pared 3 bases from V and 0 bases from J, leaving 13 bases between. The CDR3 has 16 residues. This CDR3 reads CASSQRGGVSTDTQYF. The CDR3, as DNA: TGTGCCAGCAGCCAGCGTGGCGGGGTTAGCACAGATACGCAGTATTTT.

This sequence joins TRBV6-2 or TRBV6-3 and TRBJ2-5; 10 bases line up with TRBD1. CDR3 length: 15 residues. The ends lost 2 bases at V and 5 bases at J; junction bases unmatched: 5. Germline V gene lookup returns CDR1 MNHEY and CDR2 SVGEGT. CDR3 in amino acids: CASSYRQGAGETQYF. The CDR3 DNA follows: TGTGCCAGCAGTTACAGACAGGGGGCCGGGGAGACCCAGTACTTC.

The J gene is TRBJ2-7, the V gene TRBV27, with D perhaps TRBD1 (5 bases). CDR1 is MNHEY, CDR2 SMNVEV, per germline (reference sequence). V lost 0 bases and J lost 3, with 12 bases in between. The CDR3 loop spans 15 amino acids. CDR3 protein: CASSLSLRGLYEQYF. DNA of the CDR3: TGTGCCAGCAGTTTATCGCTAAGGGGCCTCTACGAGCAGTACTTC.

The J gene is TRBJ2-7, the V gene TRBV4-1; 9 nucleotides match TRBD2. CDR1 is MGHRA, CDR2 YSYEKL, per germline. This CDR3 contains 15 residues. Losses at the gene ends were 1 base for V and 1 base for J; bases not matched to a gene: 2. In nucleotides, the CDR3 is TGCGCCAGCAGCCAAGGACTAGCGGTTTCCTACGAGCAGTACTTC. It yields the protein CASSQGLAVSYEQYF.

CDR3 sequence: CASSGRGIDGNEQFF. CDR3 bases: TGTGCCTCATCCGGCAGGGGGATCGATGGAAATGAGCAGTTCTTC. This rearrangement joins TRBV18 to TRBJ2-1; 7 bases are shared with TRBD1. CDR1 is KGHSH and CDR2 is LQKENI in the germline V gene. The CDR3 extends over 15 amino acids. Trimming removed 11 bases from V and 7 bases from J; junction bases left unmatched: 17.

V is TRBV6-6 and J is TRBJ2-2; 12 positions agree with TRBD1. The V gene end was trimmed by 6 bases and the J gene end by 6 bases; junction bases not matched to a gene: 20. CDR3 length: 20 residues. CDR1 and CDR2 from the germline V gene are MNHNY and SVGAGI (reference sequence). CDR3 nucleotide sequence: TGTGCCAGCAGCCCAACCCGCCGGGACAGGGGGCGTACCGGGGCCGGGGAGCTGTTTTTT. This sequence encodes CASSPTRRDRGRTGAGELFF.

This clone was seen only a few times. The rearrangement links TRBV3-1 (or the pseudogene TRBV3-2) to TRBJ1-2; the match to TRBD1 covers 9 bases. The CDR3 has 15 residues. Trimming cost V 5 bases and J 7 bases; bases outside gene matches: 11. CDR1 LGHDT and CDR2 YNNKEL come from the germline V gene (reference sequence). CDR3 sequence: CASSLAGTGTSGYTF. CDR3 DNA sequence: TGTGCCAGCAGCTTAGCCGGGACAGGGACATCTGGCTACACCTTC.